One and the same sample provided the 15 T cell receptor beta chains below, sequenced in a study of blood T cell repertoires in COVID-19. TCRdb's table, derived via immunoSEQ multiplex PCR, lists solely in-frame clones and lacks some. The sample lists around 450,000 clones; nearly 90% were seen once. The specimen sequenced was PBMCs or T cells enriched from blood (not recorded which). Receptors were obtained from a woman aged 18-35 years with acute COVID-19.

The chain carries TRBV10-3 and TRBJ2-1, with TRBD2 identical over 7 bases. CDR1 is ENHRY and CDR2 is SYGVKD in the germline V gene. This CDR3 region has 15 residues. The trim removed 4 bases at V and 4 bases at J, leaving 7 bases unmatched. The chain's CDR3 is CAISGGAGRYNEQFF. DNA for the CDR3: TGTGCCATCAGTGGTGGAGCGGGGCGGTACAATGAGCAGTTCTTC.

This clone occurred a few times. This chain uses TRBV6-5 with TRBJ1-2; D unresolved. CDR3 size: 11 residues. Deletions cut 11 bases from V and 0 bases from J, with 7 bases between. Germline lookup yields CDR1 MNHEY and CDR2 SVGAGI. CDR3 residues: CACVANYGYTF. In DNA, the CDR3 is TGTGCCTGCGTGGCTAACTATGGCTACACCTTC.

This clone was detected once. The genes are TRBV7-9 and TRBJ1-1, with D perhaps matching TRBD1 (6 bases). Trimming removed 1 base at V and 5 bases at J, with 14 bases between. The germline V gene encodes CDR1 SEHNR and CDR2 FQNEAQ (reference sequence). The length of the CDR3 is 15 residues. CDR3 DNA sequence: TGTGCCAGCAGCTTAGTTGGCAGGGGTTTAACTGAAGCTTTCTTT. This sequence encodes CASSLVGRGLTEAFF.

This clone occurred a few times. This chain uses TRBV7-9 with TRBJ1-2; 9 bases line up with TRBD1. The CDR3 runs 15 residues. Trimming removed 4 bases from V and 4 bases from J; junction bases left unmatched: 7. Germline values: CDR1 SEHNR, CDR2 FQNEAQ (reference sequence). The CDR3 spells CASSSGQGSAYGYTF. CDR3 nucleotide sequence: TGTGCCAGCAGCTCCGGACAGGGGAGCGCCTATGGCTACACCTTC.

Here the CDR3 reads CATSRVRGPDEQFF. For the CDR3, the DNA is TGTGCCACCAGCAGAGTGAGGGGGCCCGATGAGCAGTTCTTC. The rearrangement joins TRBV15 to TRBJ2-1; the match to TRBD1 covers 7 bases. The CDR3 is made up of 14 amino acids. After removal of 1 base from V and 8 bases from J, the junction contained 5 bases not matched to a gene. From germline, CDR1 is LNHNV and CDR2 YYDKDF (reference sequence).

The chain carries TRBV7-2 and TRBJ2-7, with 11 positions matching TRBD2. The junction had 14 bases not matched to a gene; V was cut back by 1 base and J by 3 bases. CDR1 is SGHTA and CDR2 is FQGNSA in the germline V gene. CDR3 size: 19 residues. The chain's CDR3 is CASSLVVSGRALGVYEQYF. The CDR3 region has the DNA TGTGCCAGCAGCTTAGTTGTTAGCGGGAGGGCGTTGGGGGTCTACGAGCAGTACTTC.

The J gene is TRBJ1-1, the V gene TRBV18; possible D gene TRBD1, 5 bases. Germline V gene lookup returns CDR1 KGHSH and CDR2 LQKENI. V was cut by 5 bases and J by 3 bases, with 13 bases left in between. CDR3 length: 14 amino acids. The DNA of the CDR3 is TGTGCCAGCTCAGCCAGGGATACAGACACTGAAGCTTTCTTT. Translated, it gives CASSARDTDTEAFF.

The chain employs TRBV15 and TRBJ2-2, with D perhaps matching TRBD2 (6 bases). Germline V lookup: CDR1 LNHNV, CDR2 YYDKDF (reference sequence). This CDR3 contains 18 residues. Trimming took off 1 base at V and 1 base at J, with 16 bases between the two ends. The CDR3 reads CATSRGRGSTMNTGELFF. CDR3 DNA: TGTGCCACCAGCAGAGGCCGGGGGTCTACAATGAACACCGGGGAGCTGTTTTTT.

The chain is built from TRBV5-4 and TRBJ1-3; TRBD1 matches 12 bases. The CDR3 has 17 residues. V lost 4 bases to trimming and J lost 1 base; unmatched junction nucleotides: 6. In germline, CDR1 is SGHNT, CDR2 YYREEE (reference sequence). DNA of the CDR3: TGTGCCAGCAGCCTAGGGACAGGGGGCGCGTCTGGAAACACCATATATTTT. Translation gives CASSLGTGGASGNTIYF. Variable domain in full (rest from reference TRBV5-4 and TRBJ1-3): ETGVTQSPTHLIKTRGQQVTLRCSSQSGHNTVSWYQQALGQGPQFIFQYYREEENGRGNFPPRFSGLQFPNYSSELNVNALELDDSALYLCASSLGTGGASGNTIYFGEGSWLTVV.

V and J are TRBV5-8 and TRBJ1-1; D might be TRBD1 (6 bases). Trimming stripped 4 bases from V and 1 base from J, with 14 bases between. The CDR3 is made up of 15 amino acids. Germline-derived CDR1 and CDR2 are SGHTS and YDEGEE. CDR3 loop: CASSVGAYGNTEAFF. The CDR3 nucleotides are TGTGCCAGCAGCGTGGGGGCCTACGGGAACACTGAAGCTTTCTTT.

The J gene is TRBJ2-3, the V gene TRBV20-1, with 8 bases matching TRBD1. With 3 bases clipped from V and 4 bases from J, the junction kept 6 bases outside the gene matches. This CDR3 region has 14 residues. In germline, CDR1 is DFQATT, CDR2 SNEGSKA (reference sequence). CDR3 loop: CSASRQGAADTQYF. Written as DNA, the CDR3 is TGCAGTGCTAGTAGGCAGGGGGCGGCAGATACGCAGTATTTT.

The chain uses TRBV12-5 and TRBJ1-4; TRBD1 aligns across 10 bases. The CDR3 spans 17 residues. Trimming removed 4 bases from V and 4 bases from J; junction bases left unmatched: 9. CDR1 and CDR2 from the germline V gene are LGHNT and FRNRAP. The CDR3 reads CASGSSPGTGVNEKLFF. In nucleotides, the CDR3 is TGTGCTAGTGGTTCGAGTCCCGGGACAGGGGTTAATGAAAAACTGTTTTTT.

This clone has only one observation. This rearrangement joins TRBV30 to TRBJ2-7; 8 nucleotides line up with TRBD1. V was clipped by 8 bases and J by 7 bases; unmatched bases: 16. The germline V gene has CDR1 GTSNPN and CDR2 SVGIG (reference sequence). This CDR3 has 14 residues. This CDR3 is CAGILRQGWGEQYF. CDR3 bases: TGTGCCGGGATACTACGACAGGGGTGGGGAGAGCAGTACTTC.

V and J are TRBV29-1 and TRBJ2-7; a weak D match, TRBD1 (6 bases). Per the germline V gene, CDR1 is SQVTM and CDR2 is ANQGSEA. Trimming shortened V by 6 bases and J by 4 bases, and 22 bases separated the two germline ends. The CDR3 covers 15 residues. The CDR3 DNA sequence: TGCAGCGTAGGTCAACAGGGTACCCCAATTTACGAGCAGTACTTC. This translates into CSVGQQGTPIYEQYF.

This clone has a handful of counts. The gene calls are TRBV7-9 and TRBJ2-7; 10 positions match TRBD1. CDR3 length equals 15 residues. The V and J ends lost 5 bases and 7 bases, in that order; junction bases with no gene match: 11. CDR1 and CDR2 from the germline V gene are SEHNR and FQNEAQ (reference sequence). The CDR3 region has the DNA TGTGCCAGCAGCAAGGACAGGGGGTTTGTGGGAGAGCAGTACTTC. Protein sequence: CASSKDRGFVGEQYF. Complete variable domain (other parts from reference TRBV7-9 and TRBJ2-7): DTGVSQNPRHKITKRGQNVTFRCDPISEHNRLYWYRQTLGQGPEFLTYFQNEAQLEKSRLLSDRFSAERPKGSFSTLEIQRTEQGDSAMYLCASSKDRGFVGEQYFGPGTRLTVT.